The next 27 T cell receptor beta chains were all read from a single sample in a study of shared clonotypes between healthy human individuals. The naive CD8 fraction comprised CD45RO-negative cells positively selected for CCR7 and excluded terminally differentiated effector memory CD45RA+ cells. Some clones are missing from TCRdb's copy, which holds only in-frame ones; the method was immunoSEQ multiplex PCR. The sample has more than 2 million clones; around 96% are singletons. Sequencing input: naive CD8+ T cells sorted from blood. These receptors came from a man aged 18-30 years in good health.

The CDR3 DNA reads as TGTGCCAGCAGCCTATATGTGACAGACGGCAATCAGCCCCAGCATTTT. This gives the protein CASSLYVTDGNQPQHF. The chain recombines TRBV27 with TRBJ1-5; TRBD1 is a possible D gene (5 bases). CDR1 is MNHEY and CDR2 is SMNVEV in the germline V gene (reference sequence). Trimming cost V 6 bases and J 2 bases, with 17 bases left between them. This CDR3 is 16 amino acids long.

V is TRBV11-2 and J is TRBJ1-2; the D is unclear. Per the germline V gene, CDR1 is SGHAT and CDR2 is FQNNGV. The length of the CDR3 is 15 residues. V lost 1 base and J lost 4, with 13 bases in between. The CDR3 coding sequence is TGTGCCAGCAGCTTAGTGGCTTGGGATTCCTATGGCTACACCTTC. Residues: CASSLVAWDSYGYTF. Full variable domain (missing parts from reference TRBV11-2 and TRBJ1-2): EAGVAQSPRYKIIEKRQSVAFWCNPISGHATLYWYQQILGQGPKLLIQFQNNGVVDDSQLPKDRFSAERLKGVDSTLKIQPAKLEDSAVYLCASSLVAWDSYGYTFGSGTRLTVV.

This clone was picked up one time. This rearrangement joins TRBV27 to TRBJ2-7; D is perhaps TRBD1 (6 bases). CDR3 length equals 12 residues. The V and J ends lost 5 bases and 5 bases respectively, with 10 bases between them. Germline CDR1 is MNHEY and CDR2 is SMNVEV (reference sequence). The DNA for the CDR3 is TGTGCCAGCAGTCGTCAGGGGAACGAGCAGTACTTC. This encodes CASSRQGNEQYF.

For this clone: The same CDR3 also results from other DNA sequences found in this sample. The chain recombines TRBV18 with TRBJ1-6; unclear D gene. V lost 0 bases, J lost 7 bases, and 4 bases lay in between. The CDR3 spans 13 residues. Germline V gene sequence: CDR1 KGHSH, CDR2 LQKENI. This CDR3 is CASSPPDNSPLHF. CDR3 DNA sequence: TGTGCCAGCTCACCACCTGACAATTCACCCCTCCACTTT.

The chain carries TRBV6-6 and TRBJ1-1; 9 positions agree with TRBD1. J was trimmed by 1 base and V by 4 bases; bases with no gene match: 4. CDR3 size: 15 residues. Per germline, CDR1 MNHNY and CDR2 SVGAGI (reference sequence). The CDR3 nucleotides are TGTGCCAGCAGTTGGGGGACAGGGTCGAACACTGAAGCTTTCTTT. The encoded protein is CASSWGTGSNTEAFF.

The CDR3 sequence is CASSFPEGDTIYF. The CDR3 DNA reads TGTGCCAGCAGTTTCCCGGAAGGCGACACCATATATTTT. The J gene is TRBJ1-3, the V gene TRBV28, with D uncertain. This CDR3 spans 13 amino acids. Germline V gene sequence: CDR1 MDHEN, CDR2 SYDVKM. V dropped 3 bases and J dropped 8 bases, with 11 bases sitting between them.

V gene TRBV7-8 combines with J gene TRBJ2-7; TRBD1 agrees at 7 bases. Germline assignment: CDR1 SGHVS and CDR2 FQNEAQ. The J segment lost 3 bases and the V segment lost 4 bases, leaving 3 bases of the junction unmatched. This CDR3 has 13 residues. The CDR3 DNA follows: TGTGCCAGCAGCTCCGGGACAGTCTACGAGCAGTACTTC. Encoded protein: CASSSGTVYEQYF.

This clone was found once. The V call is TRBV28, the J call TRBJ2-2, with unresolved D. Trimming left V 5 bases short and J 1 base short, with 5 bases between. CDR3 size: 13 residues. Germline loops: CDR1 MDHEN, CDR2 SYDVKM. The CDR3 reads CASSRGNTGELFF. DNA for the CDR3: TGTGCCAGCAGTAGAGGGAACACCGGGGAGCTGTTTTTT.

CDR3 amino acids: CSVGYQGLTNTEAFF. The CDR3 DNA reads as TGCAGCGTTGGTTACCAGGGACTGACGAACACTGAAGCTTTCTTT. The chain carries TRBV29-1 and TRBJ1-1, with D possibly matching TRBD1 (5 bases). V lost 4 bases and J lost 1, with 16 bases in between. Germline CDR1 and CDR2: SQVTM and ANQGSEA. The CDR3 runs to 15 residues. Full variable domain (outside the CDR3, taken from reference TRBV29-1 and TRBJ1-1): SAVISQKPSRDICQRGTSLTIQCQVDSQVTMMFWYRQQPGQSLTLIATANQGSEATYESGFVIDKFPISRPNLTFSTLTVSNMSPEDSSIYLCSVGYQGLTNTEAFFGQGTRLTVV.

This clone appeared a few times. The CDR3 DNA is TGTGCCAGCAGCCCCGAGAGGAACACTGAAGCTTTCTTT. Translating gives CASSPERNTEAFF. This rearrangement joins TRBV7-9 to TRBJ1-1; D remains unclear. CDR1 SEHNR and CDR2 FQNEAQ come from the germline V gene (reference sequence). V shed 5 bases and J shed 1 base, with 8 bases lying between them. CDR3 length: 13 amino acids.

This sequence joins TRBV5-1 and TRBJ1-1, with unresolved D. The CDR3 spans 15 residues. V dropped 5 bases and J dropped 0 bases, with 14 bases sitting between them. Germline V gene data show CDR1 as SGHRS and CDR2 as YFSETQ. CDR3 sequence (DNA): TGCGCCAGCAGTCCTGACAAGACCGTGAACACTGAAGCTTTCTTT. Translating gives CASSPDKTVNTEAFF.

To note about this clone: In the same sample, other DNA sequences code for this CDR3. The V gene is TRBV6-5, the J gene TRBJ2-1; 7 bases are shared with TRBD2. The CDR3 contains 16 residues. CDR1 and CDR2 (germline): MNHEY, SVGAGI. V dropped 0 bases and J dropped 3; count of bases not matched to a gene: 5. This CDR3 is CASSYSAGALYNEQFF. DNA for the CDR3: TGTGCCAGCAGTTACTCCGCGGGAGCCCTCTACAATGAGCAGTTCTTC.

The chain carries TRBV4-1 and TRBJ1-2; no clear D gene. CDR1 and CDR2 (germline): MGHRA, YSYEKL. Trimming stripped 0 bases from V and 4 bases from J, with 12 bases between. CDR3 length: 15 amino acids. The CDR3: CASSQEYSQTYGYTF. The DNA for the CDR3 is TGCGCCAGCAGCCAAGAGTACAGCCAAACCTATGGCTACACCTTC.

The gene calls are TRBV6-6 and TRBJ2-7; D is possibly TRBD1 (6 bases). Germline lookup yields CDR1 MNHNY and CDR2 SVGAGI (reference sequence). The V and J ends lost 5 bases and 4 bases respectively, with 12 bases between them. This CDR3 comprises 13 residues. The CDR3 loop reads CASSPRQDYEQYF. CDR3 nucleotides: TGTGCCAGCAGTCCCCGACAGGATTACGAGCAGTACTTC.

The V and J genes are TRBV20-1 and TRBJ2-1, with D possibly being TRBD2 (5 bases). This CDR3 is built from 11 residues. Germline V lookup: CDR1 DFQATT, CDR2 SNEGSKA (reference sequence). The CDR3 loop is CSWDSEGEQFF. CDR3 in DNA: TGCAGCTGGGATAGCGAAGGTGAGCAGTTCTTC.

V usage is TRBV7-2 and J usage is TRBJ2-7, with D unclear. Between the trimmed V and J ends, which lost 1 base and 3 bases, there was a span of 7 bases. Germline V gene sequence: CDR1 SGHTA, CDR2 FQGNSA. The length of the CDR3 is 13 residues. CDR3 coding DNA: TGTGCCAGCAGCTTAGGTGTGGTCTACGAGCAGTACTTC. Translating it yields CASSLGVVYEQYF. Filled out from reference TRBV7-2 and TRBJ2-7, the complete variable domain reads GAGVSQSPSNKVTEKGKDVELRCDPISGHTALYWYRQSLGQGLEFLIYFQGNSAPDKSGLPSDRFSAERTGGSVSTLTIQRTQQEDSAVYLCASSLGVVYEQYFGPGTRLTVT.

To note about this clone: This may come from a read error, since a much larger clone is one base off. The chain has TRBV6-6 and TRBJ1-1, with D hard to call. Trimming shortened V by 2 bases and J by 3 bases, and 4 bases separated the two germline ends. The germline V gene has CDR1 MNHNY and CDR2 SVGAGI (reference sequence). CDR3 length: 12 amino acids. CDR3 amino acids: CASSYGYTEAFF. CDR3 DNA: TGTGCCAGCAGTTACGGGTACACTGAAGCTTTCTTT.

This chain's CDR3 is CASSPGQDQKQYF. DNA for the CDR3: TGTGCCAGCAGCCCGGGACAGGACCAGAAGCAGTACTTC. V and J are TRBV13 and TRBJ2-7, with 8 bases identical to TRBD1. Looked up from germline, CDR1 is PRHDT and CDR2 is FYEKMQ (reference sequence). This CDR3 has 13 amino acids. Trimming at V came to 5 bases and at J to 8 bases, leaving 8 bases not matched to a gene.

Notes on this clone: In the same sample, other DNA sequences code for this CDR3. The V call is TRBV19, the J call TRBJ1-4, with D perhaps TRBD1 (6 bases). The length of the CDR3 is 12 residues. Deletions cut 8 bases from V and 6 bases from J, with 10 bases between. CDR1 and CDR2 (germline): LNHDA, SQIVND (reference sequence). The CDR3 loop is CASHRTDEKLFF. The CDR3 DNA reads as TGTGCCAGTCATCGGACAGATGAAAAACTGTTTTTT.

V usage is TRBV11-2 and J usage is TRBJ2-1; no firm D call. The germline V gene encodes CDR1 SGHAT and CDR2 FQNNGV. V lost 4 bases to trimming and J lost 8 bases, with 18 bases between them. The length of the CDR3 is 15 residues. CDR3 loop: CASSSPHGFGDEQFF. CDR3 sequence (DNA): TGTGCCAGCAGCTCCCCGCACGGATTTGGGGATGAGCAGTTCTTC.

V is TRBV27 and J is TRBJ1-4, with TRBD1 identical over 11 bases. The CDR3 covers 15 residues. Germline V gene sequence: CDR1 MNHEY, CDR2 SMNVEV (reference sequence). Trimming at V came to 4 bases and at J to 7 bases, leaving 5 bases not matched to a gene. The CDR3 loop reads CASSSGGQGAEKLFF. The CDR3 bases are TGTGCCAGCAGTTCCGGTGGACAGGGGGCTGAAAAACTGTTTTTT. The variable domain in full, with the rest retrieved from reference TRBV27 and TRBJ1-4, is EAQVTQNPRYLITVTGKKLTVTCSQNMNHEYMSWYRQDPGLGLRQIYYSMNVEVTDKGDVPEGYKVSRKEKRNFPLILESPSPNQTSLYFCASSSGGQGAEKLFFGSGTQLSVL.

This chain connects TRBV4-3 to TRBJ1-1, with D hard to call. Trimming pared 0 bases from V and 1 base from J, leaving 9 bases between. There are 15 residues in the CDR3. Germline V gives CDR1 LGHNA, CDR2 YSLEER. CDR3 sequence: CASSQDWRQNTEAFF. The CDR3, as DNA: TGCGCCAGCAGCCAAGATTGGCGGCAGAACACTGAAGCTTTCTTT.

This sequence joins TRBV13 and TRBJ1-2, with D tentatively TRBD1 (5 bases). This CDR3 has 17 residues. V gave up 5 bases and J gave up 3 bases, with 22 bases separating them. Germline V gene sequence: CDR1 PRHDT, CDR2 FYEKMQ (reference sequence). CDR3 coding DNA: TGTGCCAGCAGCGGGGGGACGGAGTACAACGTTTACTATGGCTACACCTTC. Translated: CASSGGTEYNVYYGYTF.

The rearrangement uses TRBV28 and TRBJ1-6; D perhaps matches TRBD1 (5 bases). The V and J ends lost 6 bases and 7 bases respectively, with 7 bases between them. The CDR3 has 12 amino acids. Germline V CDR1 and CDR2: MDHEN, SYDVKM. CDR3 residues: CASRPGNSPLHF. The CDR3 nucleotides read TGTGCCAGCAGGCCAGGGAATTCACCCCTCCACTTT.

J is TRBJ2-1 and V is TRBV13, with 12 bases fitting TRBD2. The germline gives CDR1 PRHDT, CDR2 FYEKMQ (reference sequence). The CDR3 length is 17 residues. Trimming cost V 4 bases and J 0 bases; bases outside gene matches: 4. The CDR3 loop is CASSSLAGGSSYNEQFF. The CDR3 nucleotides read TGTGCCAGCAGCTCGCTAGCGGGGGGGAGCTCCTACAATGAGCAGTTCTTC.

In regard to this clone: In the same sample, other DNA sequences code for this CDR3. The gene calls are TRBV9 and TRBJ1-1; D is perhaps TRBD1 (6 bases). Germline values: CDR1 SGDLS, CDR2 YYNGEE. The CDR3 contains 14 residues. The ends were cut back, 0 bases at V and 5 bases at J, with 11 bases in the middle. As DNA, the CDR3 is TGTGCCAGCAGCGTAGGGGGGGCAACGACTGAAGCTTTCTTT. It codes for CASSVGGATTEAFF.

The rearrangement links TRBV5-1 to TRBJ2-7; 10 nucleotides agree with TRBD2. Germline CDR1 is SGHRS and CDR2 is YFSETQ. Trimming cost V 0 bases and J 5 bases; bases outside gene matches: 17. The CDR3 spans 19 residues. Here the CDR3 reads CASSLVGVTSSGSRNEQYF. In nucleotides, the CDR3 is TGCGCCAGCAGCTTGGTTGGCGTGACTTCTAGCGGGAGCCGGAACGAGCAGTACTTC.